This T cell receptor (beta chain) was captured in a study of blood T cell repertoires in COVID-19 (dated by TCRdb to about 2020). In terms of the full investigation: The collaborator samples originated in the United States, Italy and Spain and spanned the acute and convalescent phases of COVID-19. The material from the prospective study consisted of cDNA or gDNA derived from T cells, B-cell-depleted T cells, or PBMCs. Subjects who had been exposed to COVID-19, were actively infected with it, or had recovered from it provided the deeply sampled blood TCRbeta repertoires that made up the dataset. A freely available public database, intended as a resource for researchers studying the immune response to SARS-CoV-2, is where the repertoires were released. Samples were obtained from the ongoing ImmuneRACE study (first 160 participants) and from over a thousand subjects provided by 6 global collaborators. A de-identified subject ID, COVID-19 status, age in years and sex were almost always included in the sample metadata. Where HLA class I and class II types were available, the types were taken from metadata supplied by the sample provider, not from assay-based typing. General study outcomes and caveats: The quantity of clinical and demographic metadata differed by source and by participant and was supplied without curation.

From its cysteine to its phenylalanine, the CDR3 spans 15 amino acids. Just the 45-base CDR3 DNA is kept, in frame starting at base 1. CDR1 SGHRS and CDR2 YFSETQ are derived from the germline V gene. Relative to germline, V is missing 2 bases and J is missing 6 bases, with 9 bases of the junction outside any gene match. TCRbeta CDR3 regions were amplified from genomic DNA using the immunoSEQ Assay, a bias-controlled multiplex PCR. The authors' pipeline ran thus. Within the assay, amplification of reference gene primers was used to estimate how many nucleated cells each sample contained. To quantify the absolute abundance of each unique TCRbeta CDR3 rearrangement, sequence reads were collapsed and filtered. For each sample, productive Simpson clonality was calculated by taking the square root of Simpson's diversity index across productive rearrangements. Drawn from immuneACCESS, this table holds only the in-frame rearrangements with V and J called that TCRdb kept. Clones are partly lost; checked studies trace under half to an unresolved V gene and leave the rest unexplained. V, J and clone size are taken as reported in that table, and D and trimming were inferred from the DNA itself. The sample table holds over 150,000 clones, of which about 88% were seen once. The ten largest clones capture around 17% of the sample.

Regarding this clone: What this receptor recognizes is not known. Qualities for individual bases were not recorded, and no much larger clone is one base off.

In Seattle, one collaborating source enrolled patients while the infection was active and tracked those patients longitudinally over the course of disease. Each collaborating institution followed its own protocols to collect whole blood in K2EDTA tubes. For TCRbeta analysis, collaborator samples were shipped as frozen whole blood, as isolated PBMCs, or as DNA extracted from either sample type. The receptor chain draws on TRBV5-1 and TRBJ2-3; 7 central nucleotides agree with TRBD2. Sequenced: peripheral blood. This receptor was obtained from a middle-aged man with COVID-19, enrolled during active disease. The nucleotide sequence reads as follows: TGCGCCAGCAGCTTTGGACTAGTGCTCGACGATACGCAGTATTTT. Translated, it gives CASSFGLVLDDTQYF.